This T cell receptor (beta chain) was sequenced during a study of monozygotic twins with inflammatory bowel disease. Findings and caveats of the study: By inverse Simpson index, TCRbeta diversity was lower in IBD patients than in healthy co-twins. Researchers report that IBD patients shared fewer clonotypes with others than healthy twins, especially amid disease activity.

Incorporation of UMIs carrying a 6-nucleotide sample barcode was performed by template switching. Amplification of TCRalpha and TCRbeta cDNA involved two nested PCRs that ran for approximately 16 and 10 cycles. TCRdb processed the 5' RACE reads again and assigns one entry to each CDR3 protein, with no DNA. This repertoire comprises roughly 90,000 distinct CDR3 sequences; its ten largest clones make up roughly 7%. The CDR3 has 16 amino acids. Germline V gene lookup returns CDR1 LGHNA and CDR2 YNFKEQ. A word on this clonotype: Its target is unknown.

This TCR came from a human donor with ulcerative colitis or Crohn's disease, or a healthy co-twin of an affected twin (not recorded which). Sequencing was carried out using blood. The rearrangement joins TRBV4-2 to TRBJ1-2; TCRdb returns TRBD1, unconfirmable since there is no DNA. The CDR3 here is CASSQDLRGLSYGYTF.